The clone carrying this T cell receptor beta chain was seen only a few times. Its antigen is currently unknown. This sample is part of a study of identifying expanded T cells in peripheral blood. Study-wide results and caveats: Technical replicates showed around 1.2 changed clones; approximately two weeks approximately 16; four weeks 19. Variance in clone template counts between approximately two-week samples significantly increased with total template count across all healthy donors.

Assay: immunoSEQ multiplex PCR; the TCRdb copy retains only in-frame clones and omits some. The data show tens of thousands of clones, 84% seen once. There are 14 residues in the CDR3. The ends were cut back, 5 bases at V and 2 bases at J, with 10 bases in the middle. Germline V CDR1 and CDR2: LNHDA, SQIVND (reference sequence). During the collection period, no donor immune events like infections were recorded. The sample was blood. The chain recombines TRBV19 with TRBJ2-1; D not resolved. The clonotype originates from a person between 18 and 69 years old in good health. The CDR3 loop reads CASSVQYTYNEQFF. CDR3 DNA: TGTGCCAGTAGTGTACAGTACACCTACAATGAGCAGTTCTTC.